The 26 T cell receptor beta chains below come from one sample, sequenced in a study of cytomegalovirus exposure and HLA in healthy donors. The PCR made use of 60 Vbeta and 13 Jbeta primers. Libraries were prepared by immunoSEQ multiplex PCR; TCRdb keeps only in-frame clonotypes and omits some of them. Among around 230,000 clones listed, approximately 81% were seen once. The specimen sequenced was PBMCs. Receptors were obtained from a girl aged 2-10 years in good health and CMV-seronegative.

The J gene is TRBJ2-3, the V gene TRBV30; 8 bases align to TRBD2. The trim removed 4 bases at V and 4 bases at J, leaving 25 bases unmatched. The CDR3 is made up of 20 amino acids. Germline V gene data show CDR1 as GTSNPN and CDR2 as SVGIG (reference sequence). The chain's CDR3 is CAWMGWGDSGTRSSADTQYF. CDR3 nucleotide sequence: TGTGCCTGGATGGGATGGGGAGACTCCGGGACTAGATCTAGCGCAGATACGCAGTATTTT.

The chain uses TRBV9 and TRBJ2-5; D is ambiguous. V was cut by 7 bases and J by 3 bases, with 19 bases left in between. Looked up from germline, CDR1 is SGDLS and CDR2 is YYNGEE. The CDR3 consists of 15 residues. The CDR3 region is CASGPQATKEETQYF. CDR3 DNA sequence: TGTGCCAGCGGGCCTCAAGCTACAAAGGAAGAGACCCAGTACTTC.

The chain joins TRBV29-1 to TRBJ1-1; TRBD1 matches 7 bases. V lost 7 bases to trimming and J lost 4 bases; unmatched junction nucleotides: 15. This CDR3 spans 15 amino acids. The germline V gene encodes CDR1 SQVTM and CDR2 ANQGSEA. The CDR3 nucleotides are TGCAGCGCCAAGGTTGGACAGGCCTTGGGCACTGAAGCTTTCTTT. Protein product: CSAKVGQALGTEAFF.

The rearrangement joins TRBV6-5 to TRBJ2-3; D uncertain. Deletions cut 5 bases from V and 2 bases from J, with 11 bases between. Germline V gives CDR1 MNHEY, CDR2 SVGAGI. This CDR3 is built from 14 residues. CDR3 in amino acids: CASSDLTHTDTQYF. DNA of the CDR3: TGTGCCAGCAGTGACTTGACTCACACAGATACGCAGTATTTT.

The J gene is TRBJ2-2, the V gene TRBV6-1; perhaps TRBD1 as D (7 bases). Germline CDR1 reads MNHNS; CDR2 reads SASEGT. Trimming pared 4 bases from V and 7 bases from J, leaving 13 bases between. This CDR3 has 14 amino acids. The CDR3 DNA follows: TGTGCCAGCAGTGGAGGAGGGGGCGGCGGGGAGCTGTTTTTT. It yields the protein CASSGGGGGGELFF.

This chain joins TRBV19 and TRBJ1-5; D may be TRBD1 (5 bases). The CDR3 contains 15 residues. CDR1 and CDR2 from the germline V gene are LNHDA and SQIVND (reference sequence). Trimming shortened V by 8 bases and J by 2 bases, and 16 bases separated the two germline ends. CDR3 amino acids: CASQLRDSRNQPQHF. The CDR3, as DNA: TGTGCCAGTCAACTCCGGGACTCCCGCAATCAGCCCCAGCATTTT. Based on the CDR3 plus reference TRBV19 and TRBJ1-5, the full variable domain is DGGITQSPKYLFRKEGQNVTLSCEQNLNHDAMYWYRQDPGQGLRLIYYSQIVNDFQKGDIAEGYSVSREKKESFPLTVTSAQKNPTAFYLCASQLRDSRNQPQHFGDGTRLSIL.

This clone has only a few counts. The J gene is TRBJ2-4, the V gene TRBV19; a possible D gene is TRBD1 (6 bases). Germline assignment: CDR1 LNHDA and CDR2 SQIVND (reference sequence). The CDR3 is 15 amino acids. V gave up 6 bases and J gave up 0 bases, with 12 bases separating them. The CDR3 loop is CASRRTALAKNIQYF. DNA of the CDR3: TGTGCCAGTAGGCGGACAGCGTTAGCCAAAAACATTCAGTACTTC.

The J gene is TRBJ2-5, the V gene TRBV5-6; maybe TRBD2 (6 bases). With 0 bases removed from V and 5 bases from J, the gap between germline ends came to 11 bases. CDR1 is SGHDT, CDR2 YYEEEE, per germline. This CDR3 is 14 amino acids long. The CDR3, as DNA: TGTGCCAGCAGCTTGGATCTTGGGGGGGAGACCCAGTACTTC. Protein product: CASSLDLGGETQYF.

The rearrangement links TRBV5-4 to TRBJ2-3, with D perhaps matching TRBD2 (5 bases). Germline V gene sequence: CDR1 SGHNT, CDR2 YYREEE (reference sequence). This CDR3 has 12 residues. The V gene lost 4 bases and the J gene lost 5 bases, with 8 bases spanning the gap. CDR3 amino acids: CASSGREDTQYF. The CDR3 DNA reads TGTGCCAGCAGCGGGAGAGAAGATACGCAGTATTTT.

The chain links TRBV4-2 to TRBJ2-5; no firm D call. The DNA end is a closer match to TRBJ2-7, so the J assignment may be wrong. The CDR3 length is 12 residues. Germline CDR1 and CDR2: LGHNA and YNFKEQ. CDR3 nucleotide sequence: TGTGCCAGCTCGGCCGACTCCTACGAGCAGTACTTC. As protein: CASSADSYEQYF.

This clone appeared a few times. The CDR3 loop is CASSFLGSGADTQYF. CDR3 DNA: TGCGCCAGCAGCTTCCTGGGGTCGGGGGCAGATACGCAGTATTTT. The chain joins TRBV5-1 to TRBJ2-3, with TRBD2 as a possible D gene (6 bases). Trimming removed 2 bases from V and 4 bases from J, with 14 bases in between. The CDR3 covers 15 residues. CDR1 is SGHRS and CDR2 is YFSETQ in the germline V gene.

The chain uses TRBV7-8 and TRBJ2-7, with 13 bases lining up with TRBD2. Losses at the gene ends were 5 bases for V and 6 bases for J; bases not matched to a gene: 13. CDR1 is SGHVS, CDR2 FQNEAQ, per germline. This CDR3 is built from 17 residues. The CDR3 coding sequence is TGTGCCAGCAGCCCCTTAGGATGGACTAGCGGGGGCCCCGAGCAGTACTTC. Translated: CASSPLGWTSGGPEQYF.

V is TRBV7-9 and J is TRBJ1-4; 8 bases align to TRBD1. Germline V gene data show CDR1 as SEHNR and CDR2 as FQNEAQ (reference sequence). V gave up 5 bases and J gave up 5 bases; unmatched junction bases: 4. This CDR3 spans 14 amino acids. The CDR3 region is CASSQGARNEKLFF. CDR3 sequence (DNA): TGTGCCAGCAGCCAGGGGGCCCGCAATGAAAAACTGTTTTTT.

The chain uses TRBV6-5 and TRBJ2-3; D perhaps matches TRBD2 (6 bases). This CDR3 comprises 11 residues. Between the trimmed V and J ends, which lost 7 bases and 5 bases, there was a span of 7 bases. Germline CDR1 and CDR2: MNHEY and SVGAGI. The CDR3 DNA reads TGTGCCAGCATGGAGGGAGATACGCAGTATTTT. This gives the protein CASMEGDTQYF.

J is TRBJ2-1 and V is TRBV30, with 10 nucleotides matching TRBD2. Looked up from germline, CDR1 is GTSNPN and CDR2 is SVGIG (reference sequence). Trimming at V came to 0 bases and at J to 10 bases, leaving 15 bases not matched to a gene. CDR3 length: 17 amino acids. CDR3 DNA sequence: TGTGCCTGGAGTGTCGCCCGGACTAGCGGACACAGCTACGAGCAGTTCTTC. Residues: CAWSVARTSGHSYEQFF.

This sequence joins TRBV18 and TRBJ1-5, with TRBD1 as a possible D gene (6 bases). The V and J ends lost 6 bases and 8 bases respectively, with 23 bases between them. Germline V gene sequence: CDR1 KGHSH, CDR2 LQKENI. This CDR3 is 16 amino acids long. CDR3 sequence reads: CASSVVTGQLTKPQHF. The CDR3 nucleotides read TGTGCCAGCTCTGTTGTTACCGGACAGTTGACCAAGCCCCAGCATTTT.

The CDR3 spells CASSFQQYTEAFF. The CDR3 DNA is TGTGCCAGCAGCTTCCAACAGTACACTGAAGCTTTCTTT. The chain has TRBV7-2 and TRBJ1-1, with D hard to call. CDR3 size: 13 residues. Germline CDR1 SGHTA, CDR2 FQGNSA. The V and J ends lost 3 bases and 3 bases respectively, with 8 bases between them.

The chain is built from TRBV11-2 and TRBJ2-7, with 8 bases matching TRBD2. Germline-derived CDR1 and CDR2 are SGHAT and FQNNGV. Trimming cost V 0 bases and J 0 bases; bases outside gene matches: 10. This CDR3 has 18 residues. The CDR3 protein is CASSLDNVGGGGSYEQYF. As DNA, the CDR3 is TGTGCCAGCAGCTTAGATAACGTCGGGGGGGGCGGCTCCTACGAGCAGTACTTC.

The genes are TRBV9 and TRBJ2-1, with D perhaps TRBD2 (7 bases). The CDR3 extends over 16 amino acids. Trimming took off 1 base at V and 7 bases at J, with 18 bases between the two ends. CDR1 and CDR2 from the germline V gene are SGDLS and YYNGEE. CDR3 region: CASSVLGVGGRNEQFF. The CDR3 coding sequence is TGTGCCAGCAGCGTATTGGGAGTGGGGGGGCGGAATGAGCAGTTCTTC.

CDR3 bases: TGTGCCAGCAGCTTGGGCCGGGACTACTCCTACGAGCAGTACTTC. This sequence encodes CASSLGRDYSYEQYF. This rearrangement joins TRBV5-5 to TRBJ2-7, with 7 bases aligning to TRBD2. The CDR3 length is 15 residues. The J segment lost 0 bases and the V segment lost 0 bases, leaving 3 bases of the junction unmatched. Germline V gene data show CDR1 as SGHKS and CDR2 as YYEKEE (reference sequence).

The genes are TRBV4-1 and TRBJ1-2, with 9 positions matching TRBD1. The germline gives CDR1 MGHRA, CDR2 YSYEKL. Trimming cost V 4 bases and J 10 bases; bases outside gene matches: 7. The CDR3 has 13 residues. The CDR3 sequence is CASSLGTGLYYTF. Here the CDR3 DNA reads TGCGCCAGCAGCCTCGGGACAGGGCTATACTACACCTTC.

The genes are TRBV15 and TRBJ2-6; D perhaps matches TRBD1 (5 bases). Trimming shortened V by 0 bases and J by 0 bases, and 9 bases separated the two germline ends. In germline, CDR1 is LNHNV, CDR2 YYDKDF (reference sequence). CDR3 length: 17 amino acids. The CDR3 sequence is CATSRERTTSGANVLTF. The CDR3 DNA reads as TGTGCCACCAGCAGAGAACGGACAACCTCTGGGGCCAACGTCCTGACTTTC. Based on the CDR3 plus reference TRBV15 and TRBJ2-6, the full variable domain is DAMVIQNPRYQVTQFGKPVTLSCSQTLNHNVMYWYQQKSSQAPKLLFHYYDKDFNNEADTPDNFQSRRPNTSFCFLDIRSPGLGDTAMYLCATSRERTTSGANVLTFGAGSRLTVL.

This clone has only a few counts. The CDR3 nucleotides are TGTGCCAGCAGCTTAGAGTCGGGACTAGCGGGAGGGTCCGATACGCAGTATTTT. Translating it yields CASSLESGLAGGSDTQYF. The chain links TRBV7-7 to TRBJ2-3, with 16 bases matching TRBD2. In germline, CDR1 is SSHAT, CDR2 FNYEAQ (reference sequence). The CDR3 sequence is 18 residues long. Trimming took 1 base from V and 6 from J; bases not matched to a gene: 7.

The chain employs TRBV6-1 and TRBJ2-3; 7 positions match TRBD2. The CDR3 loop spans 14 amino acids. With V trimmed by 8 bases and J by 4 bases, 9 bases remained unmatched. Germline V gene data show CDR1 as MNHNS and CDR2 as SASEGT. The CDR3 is CASALRGVADTQYF. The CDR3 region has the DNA TGTGCCAGCGCCCTACGGGGGGTTGCAGATACGCAGTATTTT.

CDR3 nucleotide sequence: TGTGCCAGCAGTCCAACAGGGACCACTAATGAAAAACTGTTTTTT. It codes for CASSPTGTTNEKLFF. This chain joins TRBV28 and TRBJ1-4; weak D call: TRBD1 (6 bases). This CDR3 has 15 amino acids. Germline V gene sequence: CDR1 MDHEN, CDR2 SYDVKM. The V gene lost 5 bases and the J gene lost 2 bases, with 12 bases spanning the gap.

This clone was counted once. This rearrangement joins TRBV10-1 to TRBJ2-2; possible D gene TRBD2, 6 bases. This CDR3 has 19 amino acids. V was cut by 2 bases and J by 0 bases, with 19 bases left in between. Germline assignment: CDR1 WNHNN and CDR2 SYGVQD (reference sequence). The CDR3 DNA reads TGCGCCAGCAGTGAGACGCCGATACTAGCCGCTACGAACACCGGGGAGCTGTTTTTT. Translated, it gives CASSETPILAATNTGELFF.